This T cell receptor (beta chain) was captured by sequencing in a study of Ad26.COV2.S vaccination and SARS-CoV-2 variants. Study-level findings and limits: People who got the vaccine had more spike-specific TCR breadth than people who got placebo.

The CDR3 covers 19 residues. Between the trimmed V and J ends, which lost 6 bases and 0 bases, there was a span of 21 bases. Germline assignment: CDR1 MNHNY and CDR2 SVGAGI (reference sequence). TCRdb's table, derived via immunoSEQ multiplex PCR, lists solely in-frame clones and lacks some. The profile shows some 320,000 clones, over 80% of them singletons. In the case of this clone: As yet, its antigen is unknown.

Indicated treatment: about 20 received Ad26.COV2.S at low or high dose, single or two shots; 5 received placebo; per-sample allocation not given. Specimen acquisition occurred on day 63 following the initial vaccine or placebo injection. The V call is TRBV6-6, the J call TRBJ2-6; D may be TRBD1 or TRBD2 (5 bases each). The specimen was peripheral blood, collected in a trial of Ad26.COV2.S vaccine versus placebo. The clonotype was recovered from a person between 18 and 65 years old who received the Ad26.COV2.S COVID-19 vaccine or a placebo. CDR3 sequence: CASSYIVGTSNSGANVLTF. The CDR3 region has the DNA TGTGCCAGCAGCTACATCGTGGGGACCTCCAACTCTGGGGCCAACGTCCTGACTTTC.